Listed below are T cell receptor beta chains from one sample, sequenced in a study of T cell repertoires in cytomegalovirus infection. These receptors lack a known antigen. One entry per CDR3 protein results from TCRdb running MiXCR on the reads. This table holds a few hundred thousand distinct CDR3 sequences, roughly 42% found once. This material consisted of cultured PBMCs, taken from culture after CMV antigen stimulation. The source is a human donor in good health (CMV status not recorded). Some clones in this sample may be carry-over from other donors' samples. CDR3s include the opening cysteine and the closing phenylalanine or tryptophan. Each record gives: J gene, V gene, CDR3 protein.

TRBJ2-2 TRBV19 CASSSNRERDTGELFF
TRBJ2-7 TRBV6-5 CASSPSGGGGYEQYF
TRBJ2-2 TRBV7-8 CASSLRVGITGELFF
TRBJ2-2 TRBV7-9 CASSFQTSGGELFF
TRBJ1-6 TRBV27 CASSTLRDSPLHF
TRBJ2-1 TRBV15 CATSRDGLAGNEQFF
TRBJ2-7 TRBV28 CASSFQNYEQYF
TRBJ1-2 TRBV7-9 CASSRRSAGTGPTYGYTF
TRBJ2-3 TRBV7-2 CASSLGAGKGLYTQYF
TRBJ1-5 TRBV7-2 CASSLALGLNQPQHF
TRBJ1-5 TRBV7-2 CASSYGTGGHQPQHF
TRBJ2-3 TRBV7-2 CASSYREGDTQYF
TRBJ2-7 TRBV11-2 CASSPPGRPYEQYF
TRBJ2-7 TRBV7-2 CASSPDVGSYEQYF
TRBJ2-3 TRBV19 CASSLGPSSTDTQYF
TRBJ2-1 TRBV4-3 CASSQGSGSGFYNEQFF
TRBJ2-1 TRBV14 CASSRRGVGAEQFF
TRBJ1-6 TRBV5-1 CASSPNRGVYNSPLHF
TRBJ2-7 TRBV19 CASSISTGSGYEQYF
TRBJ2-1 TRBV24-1 CATENRNEQFF